This T cell receptor beta chain was sequenced for a study of blood T cell repertoires in COVID-19. Study summary: The analysed material was cDNA or gDNA that came from T cells, B-cell-depleted T cells, or PBMCs.

This clone has just a few counts. Original processing methods: The authors estimated nucleated cell counts from reference gene primer amplification. Repertoires were generated with immunoSEQ multiplex PCR, while TCRdb's copy carries only in-frame clones and drops some. V, J and clone size reflect that table, while D and trimming were determined from the DNA. Here the sample spans roughly 250,000 clones, about 76% being singletons. Sequenced: peripheral blood. The TCR comes from a woman aged 60-70 years with active or convalescent COVID-19.

The CDR3 DNA reads as TGCGCCAGCAGCTTGCAAATTGACAGGTTACAAGAGACCCAGTACTTC. Translation gives CASSLQIDRLQETQYF. The chain is built from TRBV5-1 and TRBJ2-5; a weak D match, TRBD1 (6 bases). Per the germline V gene, CDR1 is SGHRS and CDR2 is YFSETQ. This CDR3 has 16 residues. V was trimmed by 1 base and J by 2 bases, leaving 15 bases between them.